The next 20 T cell receptor beta chains were all read from a single sample in a study of cytomegalovirus exposure and HLA in healthy donors. Repertoires were generated with immunoSEQ multiplex PCR, while TCRdb's copy carries only in-frame clones and drops some. This sample has under 350,000 clones, with 70% to 90% found just once. The material sequenced was PBMCs. Every receptor here comes from a young woman in good health and CMV-seronegative.

The gene calls are TRBV5-4 and TRBJ2-7, with 12 positions matching TRBD2. V shed 4 bases and J 7 bases; nucleotides not matched to a gene: 12. This CDR3 is built from 16 residues. CDR1 is SGHNT, CDR2 YYREEE, per germline (reference sequence). The CDR3 is CASSLRASGGVWEQYF. The CDR3 DNA is TGTGCCAGCAGCCTCCGGGCTAGCGGGGGGGTTTGGGAGCAGTACTTC.

The chain uses TRBV28 and TRBJ1-5; D might be TRBD1 (5 bases). The CDR3 totals 14 residues. V gave up 7 bases and J gave up 6 bases, with 16 bases separating them. Germline V gene lookup returns CDR1 MDHEN and CDR2 SYDVKM. CDR3 DNA sequence: TGTGCCAGCAACGCCGACAGAATCCGTCAGCCCCAGCATTTT. This gives the protein CASNADRIRQPQHF.

The chain links TRBV4-1 to TRBJ2-7, with D perhaps matching TRBD2 (5 bases). The germline V and J ends were trimmed by 1 base and 1 base, with 8 bases remaining between them. This CDR3 is 14 amino acids long. Germline loops: CDR1 MGHRA, CDR2 YSYEKL. The CDR3 is CASSQAGDSYEQYF. The CDR3 DNA reads as TGCGCCAGCAGCCAAGCCGGGGATTCCTACGAGCAGTACTTC.

As for this clone: Other DNA sequences in this sample translate to the same CDR3. CDR3 DNA: TGTGCCAGCAGTTACTCACTAGCGGGATCGTACGAGCAGTACTTC. This codes for CASSYSLAGSYEQYF. The chain recombines TRBV6-5 with TRBJ2-7; 10 bases are shared with TRBD2. V lost 0 bases and J lost 4; bases outside the gene matches: 3. CDR3 length: 15 residues. Germline V lookup: CDR1 MNHEY, CDR2 SVGAGI.

J is TRBJ2-5 and V is TRBV7-9; the match to TRBD1 covers 8 bases. The CDR3 extends over 15 amino acids. The V gene end was trimmed by 3 bases and the J gene end by 5 bases; junction bases not matched to a gene: 8. CDR1 and CDR2 from the germline V gene are SEHNR and FQNEAQ (reference sequence). CDR3 region: CASSFYRGSVETQYF. CDR3 DNA sequence: TGTGCCAGCAGCTTTTACAGGGGGTCGGTCGAGACCCAGTACTTC.

This chain links TRBV11-2 with TRBJ2-4; 9 nucleotides match TRBD1. Losses at the gene ends were 0 bases for V and 8 bases for J; bases not matched to a gene: 5. The CDR3 runs to 15 residues. In germline, CDR1 is SGHAT, CDR2 FQNNGV. In DNA form, the CDR3 reads TGTGCCAGCAGCTTAGATCGGACAGGGGCCTACATTCAGTACTTC. It yields the protein CASSLDRTGAYIQYF.

This clone was seen once. V and J are TRBV2 and TRBJ2-1; unclear D gene. Trimming shortened V by 10 bases and J by 7 bases, and 17 bases separated the two germline ends. From germline, CDR1 is SNHLY and CDR2 FYNNEI. This CDR3 spans 13 amino acids. The CDR3 DNA reads as TGTGCCACCTCCCTGGGCCAGGATAATGAGCAGTTCTTC. This codes for CATSLGQDNEQFF.

The chain is built from TRBV7-2 and TRBJ2-1; D is undetermined. Germline V CDR1 and CDR2: SGHTA, FQGNSA. V lost 5 bases to trimming and J lost 8 bases, with 16 bases between them. The CDR3 contains 14 residues. DNA for the CDR3: TGTGCCAGCAGCCCCCAGTTCCTGGTCTATGAGCAGTTCTTC. Encoded protein: CASSPQFLVYEQFF. Full variable domain (missing parts from reference TRBV7-2 and TRBJ2-1): GAGVSQSPSNKVTEKGKDVELRCDPISGHTALYWYRQSLGQGLEFLIYFQGNSAPDKSGLPSDRFSAERTGGSVSTLTIQRTQQEDSAVYLCASSPQFLVYEQFFGPGTRLTVL.

This chain links TRBV6-5 with TRBJ1-2; D gene unclear. The germline V gene encodes CDR1 MNHEY and CDR2 SVGAGI. The CDR3 is 14 amino acids. V was shortened by 0 bases and J by 7 bases, with 12 bases between the two germline ends. The CDR3 sequence is CASSYSIRVGGYTF. In nucleotides, the CDR3 is TGTGCCAGCAGTTACTCGATACGGGTCGGTGGCTACACCTTC.

In the case of this clone: The same CDR3 also results from other DNA sequences found in this sample. The V and J genes are TRBV29-1 and TRBJ1-2, with 7 bases matching TRBD1. CDR1 is SQVTM, CDR2 ANQGSEA, per germline. The trim removed 4 bases at V and 3 bases at J, leaving 2 bases unmatched. The CDR3 totals 12 residues. The CDR3 DNA reads as TGCAGCGTTGGAGGGACAGACTATGGCTACACCTTC. Residues: CSVGGTDYGYTF.

The rearrangement joins TRBV28 to TRBJ1-2; 12 bases align to TRBD1. CDR1 and CDR2 (germline): MDHEN, SYDVKM. Unmatched junction bases numbered 9, after V lost 2 bases and J lost 5 bases. This CDR3 spans 17 amino acids. The chain's CDR3 is CASSLPGTGGARYGYTF. The CDR3 DNA reads TGTGCCAGCAGTTTACCAGGGACAGGGGGCGCCCGGTATGGCTACACCTTC.

This clone came up once. In DNA, the CDR3 is TGTGCCAGCAGCTATACAGGGACCACCGAGCAGTACTTC. Its protein product is CASSYTGTTEQYF. The chain couples TRBV6-5 to TRBJ2-7; D might be TRBD1 (6 bases). There are 13 residues in the CDR3. Trimming cost V 6 bases and J 6 bases, with 15 bases left between them. Germline CDR1 MNHEY, CDR2 SVGAGI.

This clone was counted only a few times. The gene calls are TRBV19 and TRBJ1-2; D is unresolved. V gave up 4 bases and J gave up 8 bases, with 14 bases separating them. CDR3 length equals 13 residues. Looked up from germline, CDR1 is LNHDA and CDR2 is SQIVND (reference sequence). This chain's CDR3 is CASSTPDKAGYTF. For the CDR3, the DNA is TGTGCCAGTAGTACGCCTGACAAAGCCGGCTACACCTTC.

The CDR3 DNA follows: TGTGCCAGCAGGCCACAGGGGGCTGGTCAAGAGACCCAGTACTTC. This translates into CASRPQGAGQETQYF. The chain carries TRBV27 and TRBJ2-5; 9 bases are shared with TRBD1. This CDR3 comprises 15 residues. J gave up 2 bases and V 6 bases, and 7 bases lay outside the gene matches. In germline, CDR1 is MNHEY, CDR2 SMNVEV (reference sequence).

This rearrangement joins TRBV5-1 to TRBJ2-2; possibly TRBD1 for D (5 bases). The CDR3 is 15 residues long. Germline lookup yields CDR1 SGHRS and CDR2 YFSETQ. V lost 0 bases, J lost 5 bases, and 11 bases lay in between. The CDR3 loop reads CASSLVQGTTGELFF. CDR3 nucleotides: TGCGCCAGCAGCTTGGTTCAGGGTACAACCGGGGAGCTGTTTTTT.

The CDR3 DNA follows: TGCGCCAGCAGCTACGACAGGGATAGCAATCAGCCCCAGCATTTT. Translated, it gives CASSYDRDSNQPQHF. The chain uses TRBV5-1 and TRBJ1-5, with TRBD1 identical over 7 bases. Trimming cost V 3 bases and J 0 bases; bases outside gene matches: 3. Germline CDR1 reads SGHRS; CDR2 reads YFSETQ. The CDR3 has 15 amino acids.

The chain carries TRBV7-3 and TRBJ2-6; D not certain. V was pared by 1 base and J by 0 bases, with 19 bases between. The CDR3 runs to 20 residues. Per germline, CDR1 SGHTA and CDR2 FQGTGA. The CDR3, as DNA: TGTGCCAGCAGCTTAAAGGCACCTGGGCAGGTCCCCTCTGGGGCCAACGTCCTGACTTTC. It translates to CASSLKAPGQVPSGANVLTF.

The rearrangement uses TRBV7-9 and TRBJ2-2; possible D gene TRBD2, 5 bases. V gave up 5 bases and J gave up 0 bases, with 13 bases separating them. Germline V CDR1 and CDR2: SEHNR, FQNEAQ (reference sequence). The CDR3 spans 16 residues. The CDR3 spells CASSPRGPTNTGELFF. The CDR3 nucleotides read TGTGCCAGCAGCCCCAGAGGGCCCACGAACACCGGGGAGCTGTTTTTT.

This clone was seen just once. The chain carries TRBV9 and TRBJ1-3; D unclear. Trimming removed 0 bases from V and 4 bases from J, with 8 bases in between. This CDR3 region has 14 residues. CDR1 is SGDLS and CDR2 is YYNGEE in the germline V gene. CDR3 bases: TGTGCCAGCAGCGTAGACGGGTACGGAAACACCATATATTTT. Residues: CASSVDGYGNTIYF.

This clone showed up just once. The chain couples TRBV6-1 to TRBJ1-1, with a possible D match to TRBD1 (5 bases). V lost 6 bases and J 1 base, leaving 9 bases between the germline ends. This CDR3 comprises 13 residues. Germline loops: CDR1 MNHNS, CDR2 SASEGT. CDR3 protein: CASREGRNTEAFF. The CDR3 bases are TGTGCCAGCAGGGAGGGACGGAACACTGAAGCTTTCTTT.